A selection of T cell receptor beta chains follows, all from one sample in a study of CD8+ T cells in alopecia areata. Using immunoSEQ multiplex PCR, the repertoire was profiled, and TCRdb retains in-frame clones only, with some absent. The table includes hundreds of thousands of clones, more than 60% detected once. Specimen: CD4+ T cells sorted from blood, collected at approximately week 42, from a patient treated with tofacitinib. These receptors all stem from a human donor with alopecia areata. Both conserved end residues are part of each CDR3. The order of the fields is V gene, clone size, D gene, J gene, CDR3 DNA, CDR3 protein. D genes are given only for firm matches. The size field is filled for only some rows; it gives once, few, many or a size class.

v_gene: TRBV9
abundance: -
d_gene: -
j_gene: TRBJ2-5
CDR3nt: TGTGCCAGCAGCGTAGGTCCCATTTCAACAGAGACCCAGTACTTC
CDR3aa: CASSVGPISTETQYF

v_gene: TRBV7-9
abundance: -
d_gene: -
j_gene: TRBJ1-2
CDR3nt: TGTGCCAGCAGCTTAGGGGTTCCAGGATCTGGCTACACCTTC
CDR3aa: CASSLGVPGSGYTF

v_gene: TRBV5-1
abundance: -
d_gene: TRBD1
j_gene: TRBJ1-1
CDR3nt: TGCGCCAGCAATGACAGGGTAGGCATAGGCACTGAAGCTTTCTTT
CDR3aa: CASNDRVGIGTEAFF

v_gene: TRBV9
abundance: -
d_gene: TRBD1
j_gene: TRBJ2-1
CDR3nt: TGTGCCAGCAGCGGACAGGGGGGAAGCTCCTACAATGAGCAGTTCTTC
CDR3aa: CASSGQGGSSYNEQFF

v_gene: TRBV27
abundance: once
d_gene: -
j_gene: TRBJ2-7
CDR3nt: TGTGCCAGCAGTGAACACCCCCGAGGAGGGGAGCAGTACTTC
CDR3aa: CASSEHPRGGEQYF

v_gene: TRBV30
abundance: -
d_gene: TRBD1
j_gene: TRBJ1-2
CDR3nt: TGTGCCTGGACCCCTGGAGGGGGCGTCGGCTACACCTTC
CDR3aa: CAWTPGGGVGYTF

v_gene: TRBV7-9
abundance: -
d_gene: -
j_gene: TRBJ1-5
CDR3nt: TGTGCCAGCGGACAAAATCAGCCCCAGCATTTT
CDR3aa: CASGQNQPQHF

v_gene: TRBV27
abundance: -
d_gene: -
j_gene: TRBJ1-1
CDR3nt: TGTGCCAGCAGTTTTCCAGGACAAAGGGCTTTCTTT
CDR3aa: CASSFPGQRAFF

v_gene: TRBV2
abundance: -
d_gene: TRBD2
j_gene: TRBJ2-3
CDR3nt: TGTGCCAGCAGCGCGAGCGGGGTCCACACAGATACGCAGTATTTT
CDR3aa: CASSASGVHTDTQYF

v_gene: TRBV11-2
abundance: -
d_gene: -
j_gene: TRBJ2-1
CDR3nt: TGTGCCAGCGTGGGGGACTCCTACAATGAGCAGTTCTTC
CDR3aa: CASVGDSYNEQFF

v_gene: TRBV15
abundance: -
d_gene: -
j_gene: TRBJ1-2
CDR3nt: TGTGCCACCAGCCCGCCGGGGTTGAAGGATGGCTACACCTTC
CDR3aa: CATSPPGLKDGYTF

v_gene: TRBV7-2
abundance: -
d_gene: -
j_gene: TRBJ2-2
CDR3nt: TGTGCCAGCAGCTCAGCGACGAGCACCGGGGAGCTGTTTTTT
CDR3aa: CASSSATSTGELFF

v_gene: TRBV6-1
abundance: -
d_gene: -
j_gene: TRBJ2-7
CDR3nt: TGTGCCAGCGGTCAACAGTCCCCTGACGAGCAGTACTTC
CDR3aa: CASGQQSPDEQYF

v_gene: TRBV30
abundance: -
d_gene: -
j_gene: TRBJ2-7
CDR3nt: TGTGCCTGGAGTTCGTTAGCTGAGCAGTACTTC
CDR3aa: CAWSSLAEQYF

v_gene: TRBV30
abundance: -
d_gene: -
j_gene: TRBJ1-1
CDR3nt: TGTGCCTGGAGTGTACAGGGAAGGGGTGAAGCTTTCTTT
CDR3aa: CAWSVQGRGEAFF

v_gene: TRBV13
abundance: -
d_gene: -
j_gene: TRBJ2-7
CDR3nt: TGTGCCAGCAGCTTTATTCGGGAAAACGAGCAGTACTTC
CDR3aa: CASSFIRENEQYF

v_gene: TRBV29-1
abundance: few
d_gene: -
j_gene: TRBJ1-2
CDR3nt: TGCAGCGTTGTTGGGGGCTCTTATGGCTACACCTTC
CDR3aa: CSVVGGSYGYTF

v_gene: TRBV20-1
abundance: -
d_gene: -
j_gene: TRBJ2-3
CDR3nt: TGCAGTCTAGCCTACGGGGATACGCAGTATTTT
CDR3aa: CSLAYGDTQYF

v_gene: TRBV11-2
abundance: -
d_gene: -
j_gene: TRBJ2-7
CDR3nt: TGTGCCAGCAGCTTACCCGATGCGGGGCCGGGGGAGCAGTACTTC
CDR3aa: CASSLPDAGPGEQYF

v_gene: TRBV25-1
abundance: -
d_gene: TRBD1
j_gene: TRBJ1-2
CDR3nt: TGTGCCAGCCTCGGCGGGGACAGGGGTAACTATGGCTACACCTTC
CDR3aa: CASLGGDRGNYGYTF

v_gene: TRBV11-2
abundance: -
d_gene: -
j_gene: TRBJ2-3
CDR3nt: TGTGCCAGCAGCTTAGAAGCCGCCAGCACAGATACGCAGTATTTT
CDR3aa: CASSLEAASTDTQYF

v_gene: TRBV20-1
abundance: -
d_gene: -
j_gene: TRBJ1-2
CDR3nt: TGCAGTGCCTTGGATTACATAAACACCTTC
CDR3aa: CSALDYINTF

v_gene: TRBV29-1
abundance: -
d_gene: TRBD2
j_gene: TRBJ2-3
CDR3nt: TGCAGCGTCCTCATAGGACTAGCGGGGGGATCAGATACGCAGTATTTT
CDR3aa: CSVLIGLAGGSDTQYF

v_gene: TRBV25-1
abundance: -
d_gene: -
j_gene: TRBJ2-7
CDR3nt: TGTGCCAGCAGTGGGGTGGATAGCACCTCCTACGAGCAGTACTTC
CDR3aa: CASSGVDSTSYEQYF

v_gene: TRBV27
abundance: -
d_gene: TRBD1
j_gene: TRBJ1-6
CDR3nt: TGTGCCAGCAGGATGGGACAGGGACGGGAAAATTCACCCCTCCACTTT
CDR3aa: CASRMGQGRENSPLHF

v_gene: TRBV29-1
abundance: -
d_gene: -
j_gene: TRBJ1-1
CDR3nt: TGCAGCGTCACCGGGCCCATTATTGGAGCTTTCTTT
CDR3aa: CSVTGPIIGAFF

v_gene: TRBV29-1
abundance: -
d_gene: -
j_gene: TRBJ1-2
CDR3nt: TGCAGCGTTGAAGAATTCCGCGATGGCGGCGGCTACACCTTC
CDR3aa: CSVEEFRDGGGYTF

v_gene: TRBV7-9
abundance: many
d_gene: -
j_gene: TRBJ1-5
CDR3nt: TGTGCCAGCAGCCCCCGACGGGGTCAGCCCCAGCATTTT
CDR3aa: CASSPRRGQPQHF

v_gene: TRBV4-3
abundance: -
d_gene: -
j_gene: TRBJ2-4
CDR3nt: TGCGCCAGCAGCCAAGATCGTCTACTAGCCAAAAACATTCAGTACTTC
CDR3aa: CASSQDRLLAKNIQYF

v_gene: TRBV7-2
abundance: few
d_gene: -
j_gene: TRBJ2-3
CDR3nt: TGTGCCAGCAGCTTGCGGACTCAACCACGGACAGATACGCAGTATTTT
CDR3aa: CASSLRTQPRTDTQYF

v_gene: TRBV6-5
abundance: few
d_gene: -
j_gene: TRBJ2-3
CDR3nt: TGTGCCAGCAGGTTCCAAACAGATACGCAGTATTTT
CDR3aa: CASRFQTDTQYF

v_gene: TRBV29-1
abundance: -
d_gene: -
j_gene: TRBJ2-7
CDR3nt: TGCAGCGTTGTGGACAGTACCTACGAGCAGTACTTC
CDR3aa: CSVVDSTYEQYF

v_gene: TRBV10-3
abundance: -
d_gene: -
j_gene: TRBJ2-1
CDR3nt: TGTGCCATCAGTAAGGCTGATGAGCAGTTCTTC
CDR3aa: CAISKADEQFF

v_gene: TRBV5-1
abundance: -
d_gene: -
j_gene: TRBJ2-2
CDR3nt: TGCGCCAGCAGCCCTCTTGGCACAGCACAGGCGAACACCGGGGAGCTGTTTTTT
CDR3aa: CASSPLGTAQANTGELFF

v_gene: TRBV19
abundance: -
d_gene: -
j_gene: TRBJ1-1
CDR3nt: TGTGCCAGTAGCCCGACAGCAAACACTGAAGCTTTCTTT
CDR3aa: CASSPTANTEAFF

v_gene: TRBV18
abundance: -
d_gene: -
j_gene: TRBJ1-2
CDR3nt: TGTGCCAGCTCACCAGGCTCTGAGGAGTTGAGGGGCTACACCTTC
CDR3aa: CASSPGSEELRGYTF

v_gene: TRBV2
abundance: few
d_gene: -
j_gene: TRBJ2-2
CDR3nt: TGTGCCAGCATATTGATGGCAGGGACGAACACCGGGGAGCTGTTTTTT
CDR3aa: CASILMAGTNTGELFF

v_gene: TRBV5-1
abundance: -
d_gene: -
j_gene: TRBJ2-6
CDR3nt: TGCGCCAGCAGCTCGGGGAAAGCAGGGGCCAACGTCCTGACTTTC
CDR3aa: CASSSGKAGANVLTF

v_gene: TRBV15
abundance: -
d_gene: -
j_gene: TRBJ1-2
CDR3nt: TGTGCCACCAGCAGAGATCGGCACGATTCAGGCTACACCTTC
CDR3aa: CATSRDRHDSGYTF

v_gene: TRBV29-1
abundance: -
d_gene: -
j_gene: TRBJ1-5
CDR3nt: TGCAGCGCCGGGGAAAATAGCAATCAGCCCCAGCATTTT
CDR3aa: CSAGENSNQPQHF

v_gene: TRBV10-1
abundance: few
d_gene: TRBD1
j_gene: TRBJ1-2
CDR3nt: TGCGCCAGCAGTGCACCCCGGCAGGGGGCCTCCTATGGCTACACCTTC
CDR3aa: CASSAPRQGASYGYTF

v_gene: TRBV30
abundance: -
d_gene: -
j_gene: TRBJ1-5
CDR3nt: TGTGCCTGGAGTCCTCAGGGAGGCAATCAGCCCCAGCATTTT
CDR3aa: CAWSPQGGNQPQHF

v_gene: TRBV29-1
abundance: -
d_gene: -
j_gene: TRBJ1-5
CDR3nt: TGCAGCGTCGGGCTTAGCAATCAGCCCCAGCATTTT
CDR3aa: CSVGLSNQPQHF

v_gene: TRBV6-5
abundance: -
d_gene: -
j_gene: TRBJ1-6
CDR3nt: TGTGCCAGCAAGGTAGCCAATTCACCCCTCCACTTT
CDR3aa: CASKVANSPLHF

v_gene: TRBV7-2
abundance: -
d_gene: -
j_gene: TRBJ2-1
CDR3nt: TGTGCCAGCAGCCTACACAATGAGCAGTTCTTC
CDR3aa: CASSLHNEQFF

v_gene: TRBV18
abundance: -
d_gene: TRBD1
j_gene: TRBJ1-1
CDR3nt: TGTGCCAGCTCACCACCGGGACAGGGTACGACTGAAGCTTTCTTT
CDR3aa: CASSPPGQGTTEAFF

v_gene: TRBV4-3
abundance: -
d_gene: -
j_gene: TRBJ1-6
CDR3nt: TGCGCCAGCAGCCAAGATCGCCAGGGTACGGCTTCACCCCTCCACTTT
CDR3aa: CASSQDRQGTASPLHF